The entry that follows covers one T cell receptor (beta chain) sequence. Trimming took off 5 bases at V and 8 bases at J, with 21 bases between the two ends. The CDR3 loop spans 16 amino acids. CDR1 and CDR2 (germline): KGHDR, SFDVKD. TCRdb reanalysed the RT-PCR reads using MiXCR and keeps one entry per CDR3 protein. Of about 700,000 distinct CDR3 sequences in the sample, approximately 15% were seen once. Sequencing was done on a sample of memory CD4+ T cells from blood. The receptor was derived from a female donor in good health, serving as a healthy control. This chain connects TRBV24-1 to TRBJ2-1; no firm D call. CDR3: CATSVVRGSSSDEQFF. CDR3 DNA sequence: TGTGCCACCAGTGTGGTCAGAGGATCGAGCTCCGATGAGCAGTTCTTC.